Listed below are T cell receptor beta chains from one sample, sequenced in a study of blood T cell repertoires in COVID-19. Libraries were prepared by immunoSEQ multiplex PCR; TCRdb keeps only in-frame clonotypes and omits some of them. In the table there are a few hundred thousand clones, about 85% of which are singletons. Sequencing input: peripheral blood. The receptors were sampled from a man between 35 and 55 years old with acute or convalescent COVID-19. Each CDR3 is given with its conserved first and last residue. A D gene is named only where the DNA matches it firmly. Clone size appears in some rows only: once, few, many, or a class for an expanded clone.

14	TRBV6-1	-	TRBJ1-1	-	TGTGCCAGCAGTGAATCCTACAGTTACCCAGAAGCTTTCTTT	CASSESYSYPEAFF
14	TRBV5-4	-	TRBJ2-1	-	TGTGCCAGCAGCCCACCGGACAGAAACAATGAGCAGTTCTTC	CASSPPDRNNEQFF
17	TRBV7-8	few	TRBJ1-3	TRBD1	TGTGCCAGCAGCCCGAATCAACAGGGGGCTGGCGGAAACACCATATATTTT	CASSPNQQGAGGNTIYF
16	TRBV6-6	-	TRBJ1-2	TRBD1	TGTGCCAGCAGTTCACACGGTACAGGGGGCAGAGGCGGCTACACCTTC	CASSSHGTGGRGGYTF
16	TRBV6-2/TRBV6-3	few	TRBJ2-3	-	TGTGCCAGCAGTCGTATTTCGGACAGCAGCACAGATACGCAGTATTTT	CASSRISDSSTDTQYF
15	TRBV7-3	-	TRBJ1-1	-	TGTGCCAGCAGCTTAACAAGAGGACAGAGCACTGAAGCTTTCTTT	CASSLTRGQSTEAFF
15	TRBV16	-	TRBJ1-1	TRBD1	TGTGCCAGCAGCCCCCGGGGGACAGTGAACACTGAAGCTTTCTTT	CASSPRGTVNTEAFF
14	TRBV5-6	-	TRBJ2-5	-	TGTGCCAGCAGCTTCCCCCTGGGCCCAGAGACCCAGTACTTC	CASSFPLGPETQYF
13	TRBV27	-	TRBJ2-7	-	TGTGCCAGCAGACAACAGGGCTCCTACGAGCAGTACTTC	CASRQQGSYEQYF
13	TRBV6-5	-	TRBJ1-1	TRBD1	TGTGCCACCCACAGGGGCGGTTTGTCTGAAGCTTTCTTT	CATHRGGLSEAFF
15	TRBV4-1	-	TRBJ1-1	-	TGCGCCAGCAGCCATACGACAGCTTTGAACACTGAAGCTTTCTTT	CASSHTTALNTEAFF
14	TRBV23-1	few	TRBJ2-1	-	TGCGCCAGCGTCTCAGGGCTGTCCTACAATGAGCAGTTCTTC	CASVSGLSYNEQFF
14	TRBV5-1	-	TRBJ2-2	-	TGCGCCAGCAGAGCCAGGGGGAACACCGGGGAGCTGTTTTTT	CASRARGNTGELFF
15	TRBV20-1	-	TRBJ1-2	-	TGCAGTGCCAGTCGCTCCACCGGGGTTGGGTATGGCTACACCTTC	CSASRSTGVGYGYTF
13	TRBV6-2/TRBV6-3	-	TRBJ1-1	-	TGTGCCAGCAGTTACACGAGAGACACTGAAGCTTTCTTT	CASSYTRDTEAFF
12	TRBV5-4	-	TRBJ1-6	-	TGTGCCAGCAGCGTTGCACTTGAACCCCTCCACTTT	CASSVALEPLHF
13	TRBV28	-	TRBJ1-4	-	TGTGCCAGCAGTGGACACTCTAATGAAAAACTGTTTTTT	CASSGHSNEKLFF
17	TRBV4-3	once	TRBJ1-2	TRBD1	TGCGCCAGCAGCCAAGATAGTGGACAGGGATTAAACTATGGCTACACCTTC	CASSQDSGQGLNYGYTF
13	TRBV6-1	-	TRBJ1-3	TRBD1	TGTGCCAGCAGGGCGGGACAGCTAAACACCATATATTTT	CASRAGQLNTIYF
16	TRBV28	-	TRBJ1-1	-	TGTGCCAGCAGTTTGCCACTTACAGGGATGAACACTGAAGCTTTCTTT	CASSLPLTGMNTEAFF
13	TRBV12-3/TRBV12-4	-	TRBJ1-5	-	TGTGCCAGCCGCGGGACCAACAATCAGCCCCAGCATTTT	CASRGTNNQPQHF
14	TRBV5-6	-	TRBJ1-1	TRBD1	TGTGCCAGCAGCTGGGGACAGGGGATAACTGAAGCTTTCTTT	CASSWGQGITEAFF
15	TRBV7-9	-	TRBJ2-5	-	TGTGCCAGCAGCTTAGTCAGTGCCAGGCAAGAGACCCAGTACTTC	CASSLVSARQETQYF
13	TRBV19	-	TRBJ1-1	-	TGTGCCAGTACCACCGGGGGGAGGACTGAAGCTTTCTTT	CASTTGGRTEAFF
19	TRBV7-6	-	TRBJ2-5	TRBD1	TGTGCCAGCAGTAACCGGATCCTACAGGGGGCGCGAAAAAAAGAGACCCAGTACTTC	CASSNRILQGARKKETQYF
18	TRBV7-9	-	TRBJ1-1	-	TGTGCCAGCAGCTTAGCGCGGGGGGCAGGATGGGAGAACACTGAAGCTTTCTTT	CASSLARGAGWENTEAFF
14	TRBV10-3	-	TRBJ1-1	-	TGTGCCATCAGTGATCGCAGGGCGAACACTGAAGCTTTCTTT	CAISDRRANTEAFF
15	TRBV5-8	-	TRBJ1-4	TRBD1	TGTGCCAGCAGCGCCGGACAGGGTGGGAGTGAAAAACTGTTTTTT	CASSAGQGGSEKLFF
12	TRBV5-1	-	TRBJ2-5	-	TGCGCCAGCAGCTTGAGTAGGGAGGTCCAGTACTTC	CASSLSREVQYF
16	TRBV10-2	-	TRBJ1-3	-	TGCGCCAGCAGTGAGGGGCAACAGGGTGCTGGAAACACCATATATTTT	CASSEGQQGAGNTIYF
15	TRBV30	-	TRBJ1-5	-	TGTGCCTGGAGTATCGGGTCGAGCAGCAATCAGCCCCAGCATTTT	CAWSIGSSSNQPQHF
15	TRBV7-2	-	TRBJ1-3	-	TGTGCCAGCAGCTTATCGGGGAACTCTGGAAACACCATATATTTT	CASSLSGNSGNTIYF
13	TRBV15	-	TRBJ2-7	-	TGTGCCACCAGCAGAGGGGCAGGGTACGAGCAGTACTTC	CATSRGAGYEQYF
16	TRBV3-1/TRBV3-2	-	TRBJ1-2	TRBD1	TGTGCCAGCAGCCCCCTCGGACAGGGGCGCGGCTATGGCTACACCTTC	CASSPLGQGRGYGYTF
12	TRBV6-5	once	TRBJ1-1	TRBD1	TGTGCCAGTAAACCGGGACAGGGTGAAGCTTTCTTT	CASKPGQGEAFF
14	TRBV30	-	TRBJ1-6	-	TGTGCCTGGAGACAGGGCAAAGAGAATTCACCCCTCCACTTT	CAWRQGKENSPLHF
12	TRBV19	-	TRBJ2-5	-	TGTGCCAGTAGTGGGCAGCAAGAGACCCAGTACTTC	CASSGQQETQYF
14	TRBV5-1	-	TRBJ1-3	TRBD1	TGCGCCAGCAGCCCGGACAGGGCTGGAAACACCATATATTTT	CASSPDRAGNTIYF
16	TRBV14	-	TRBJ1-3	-	TGTGCCAGCAGCTTGAATCGAGTGAGCTCTGGAAACACCATATATTTT	CASSLNRVSSGNTIYF
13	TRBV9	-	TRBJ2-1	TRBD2	TGTGCCAGCAGCTCCCGGGGAGGGTATGAGCAGTTCTTC	CASSSRGGYEQFF